The TCR beta chain under discussion was sequenced for a study of radiotherapy plus CTLA-4 blockade in lung cancer. At the level of the study: Objective responses arose in 15% to 20% of patients, and 25% to 40% experienced disease control.

Findings and caveats of the study: Strongest reported response predictors: early blood clone changes and post-radiation interferon-beta. Some TCR clones had been derived from tumors. These clones expanded in peripheral blood after radiotherapy plus ipilimumab.

Assay used: immunoSEQ multiplex PCR; TCRdb lists only in-frame clones, some missing. The sample holds around 100,000 clones, 81% seen once. Lung cancer patients with chemo-refractory metastatic non-small-cell disease were given focal radiation plus CTLA-4 blockade with ipilimumab. Germline V lookup: CDR1 SGHRS, CDR2 YFSETQ. This CDR3 is built from 15 residues. The V end lost 5 bases, the J end lost 7 bases, and 16 bases lay between the germline ends. This clone was seen a handful of times. The target antigen is unknown. The chain recombines TRBV5-1 with TRBJ1-6; D is undetermined. The sequence derives from a human donor with non-small cell lung cancer that progressed on radiotherapy plus ipilimumab. Some clones in this sample may be carry-over from other donors' samples. The sample in question was peripheral blood, obtained from a patient treated with radiotherapy plus ipilimumab. The CDR3 loop is CASSRATGRNSPLHF. The CDR3 bases are TGCGCCAGCAGTCGGGCTACGGGCAGAAATTCACCCCTCCACTTT.